Included here is one T cell receptor (beta chain) sequence, with context. The junction departs from the called germline gene at one end, perhaps through a read error. The sample belongs to a study of CD4 and CD8 cells across lung adenocarcinoma regions. TCRdb ran MiXCR on the PCR reads and lists one entry per CDR3 protein. The table lists 7,500 to 8,500 distinct CDR3 sequences, roughly 54% of them singletons. This TCR was recovered from a female donor with lung adenocarcinoma. The CD4 and CD8 labels of this study may be unreliable. Sequences were obtained from CD8+ T cells from the center of a lung tumor.

For the CDR3, the DNA is TGTGCCAGCACTGAATTAGGAGGGCAAAGGCAGCCCCACCATTTT. It codes for CASTELGGQRQPHHF. J is TRBJ1-5 and V is TRBV6-2 or TRBV6-3; the D is unclear. Germline V gene lookup returns CDR1 MNHEY and CDR2 SVGEGT. CDR3 length: 15 residues.